This passage covers 24 T cell receptor beta chains from one sample sequenced in a study of blood T cell repertoires in COVID-19. Using immunoSEQ multiplex PCR, the repertoire was profiled, and TCRdb retains in-frame clones only, with some absent. The sample carries about 250,000 clones, about 87% recorded once. The sequenced material came from PBMCs or T cells enriched from blood (not recorded which). Receptors were obtained from a woman between 40 and 55 years old who had been exposed to COVID-19.

This clone was detected once. The chain employs TRBV2 and TRBJ2-1, with 12 nucleotides matching TRBD1. V lost 7 bases and J lost 0; bases outside the gene matches: 13. The germline gives CDR1 SNHLY, CDR2 FYNNEI. This CDR3 has 19 amino acids. The CDR3 DNA sequence: TGTGCCAGCAAGGAGCGGGACAGGGGGCCCCTCAGCTCCTACAATGAGCAGTTCTTC. Protein: CASKERDRGPLSSYNEQFF.

The chain's CDR3 is CASSSTGALPNQHF. CDR3 DNA sequence: TGTGCCAGCAGCTCGACAGGGGCCCTTCCTAACCAGCATTTT. The chain recombines TRBV7-2 with TRBJ1-5, with TRBD1 identical over 8 bases. V lost 4 bases and J lost 12; bases outside the gene matches: 11. The CDR3 covers 14 residues. Germline values: CDR1 SGHTA, CDR2 FQGNSA.

This CDR3 is CASSRDRGSTEAFF. The CDR3 bases are TGTGCCAGCAGCCGGGACAGGGGTTCAACTGAAGCTTTCTTT. The chain employs TRBV5-6 and TRBJ1-1; 10 positions agree with TRBD1. In germline, CDR1 is SGHDT, CDR2 YYEEEE. This CDR3 comprises 14 residues. Germline trimming cut 4 bases from V and 5 bases from J; bases unmatched to any gene: 5.

This clone was seen only once. V gene TRBV4-3 combines with J gene TRBJ1-2; no firm D call. CDR1 LGHNA and CDR2 YSLEER come from the germline V gene. V gave up 1 base and J gave up 7 bases, with 10 bases separating them. The CDR3 covers 13 residues. CDR3: CASSQVLQFGYTF. DNA of the CDR3: TGCGCCAGCAGCCAAGTTCTACAGTTTGGCTACACCTTC.

The rearrangement joins TRBV19 to TRBJ1-5; the match to TRBD1 covers 10 bases. CDR3 length: 16 residues. The V gene end was trimmed by 6 bases and the J gene end by 2 bases; junction bases not matched to a gene: 7. Germline CDR1 and CDR2: LNHDA and SQIVND (reference sequence). The CDR3 sequence is CASSMGGTGGNQPQHF. CDR3 nucleotides: TGTGCCAGTAGCATGGGAGGGACAGGGGGCAATCAGCCCCAGCATTTT.

V and J are TRBV7-3 and TRBJ1-1; 8 nucleotides line up with TRBD1. Trimming cost V 5 bases and J 4 bases; bases outside gene matches: 9. Germline CDR1 SGHTA, CDR2 FQGTGA. The CDR3 is 15 amino acids. CDR3 sequence reads: CASSPQTGDSTEAFF. The CDR3 DNA follows: TGTGCCAGCAGCCCCCAGACAGGGGATTCCACTGAAGCTTTCTTT.

This sequence joins TRBV28 and TRBJ2-2, with 7 bases lining up with TRBD1. This CDR3 has 16 amino acids. J gave up 6 bases and V 3 bases, and 10 bases lay outside the gene matches. Germline V gene sequence: CDR1 MDHEN, CDR2 SYDVKM. As DNA, the CDR3 is TGTGCCAGCAGTTTTCTGACAGGGAAGCGTGCCGGGGAGCTGTTTTTT. This gives the protein CASSFLTGKRAGELFF. The variable domain in full, completed from reference TRBV28 and TRBJ2-2, reads DVKVTQSSRYLVKRTGEKVFLECVQDMDHENMFWYRQDPGLGLRLIYFSYDVKMKEKGDIPEGYSVSREKKERFSLILESASTNQTSMYLCASSFLTGKRAGELFFGEGSRLTVL.

This chain links TRBV7-2 with TRBJ2-1; 10 bases fit TRBD2. After removal of 1 base from V and 8 bases from J, the junction contained 5 bases not matched to a gene. CDR1 is SGHTA and CDR2 is FQGNSA in the germline V gene. There are 15 residues in the CDR3. Written as DNA, the CDR3 is TGTGCCAGCAGCTTAGGCCTAGCGGGAGTACATGAGCAGTTCTTC. Its protein product is CASSLGLAGVHEQFF.

The chain is built from TRBV28 and TRBJ2-1; the match to TRBD1 covers 8 bases. There are 16 residues in the CDR3. Germline loops: CDR1 MDHEN, CDR2 SYDVKM. V lost 6 bases to trimming and J lost 3 bases; unmatched junction nucleotides: 10. The CDR3 here is CASSSTQGAGYNEQFF. The CDR3 DNA is TGTGCCAGCAGCTCTACTCAGGGGGCTGGCTACAATGAGCAGTTCTTC.

V gene TRBV2 combines with J gene TRBJ2-7; D remains unclear. This CDR3 is built from 13 residues. V was cut by 3 bases and J by 3 bases, with 9 bases left in between. CDR1 is SNHLY, CDR2 FYNNEI, per germline. DNA for the CDR3: TGTGCCAGCAGTGATTTACAGTTCTACGAGCAGTACTTC. Its translation is CASSDLQFYEQYF.

The chain recombines TRBV7-8 with TRBJ1-1, with 10 bases aligning to TRBD1. The CDR3 contains 18 residues. Germline loops: CDR1 SGHVS, CDR2 FQNEAQ. J was trimmed by 7 bases and V by 0 bases; bases with no gene match: 14. The CDR3 here is CASSLAHAGQGRGVEAFF. The DNA of the CDR3 is TGTGCCAGCAGCTTAGCCCACGCGGGACAGGGGCGCGGGGTTGAAGCTTTCTTT. Using reference TRBV7-8 and TRBJ1-1 for the parts outside the CDR3, the full variable domain is GAGVSQSPRYKVAKRGQDVALRCDPISGHVSLFWYQQALGQGPEFLTYFQNEAQLDKSGLPSDRFFAERPEGSVSTLKIQRTQQEDSAVYLCASSLAHAGQGRGVEAFFGQGTRLTVV.

The V call is TRBV7-2, the J call TRBJ2-3; D gene unclear. V gave up 2 bases and J gave up 8 bases, with 11 bases separating them. This CDR3 region has 13 residues. Germline V gene lookup returns CDR1 SGHTA and CDR2 FQGNSA. The CDR3 here is CASSLLVGATQYF. In nucleotides, the CDR3 is TGTGCCAGCAGCTTATTGGTCGGAGCTACGCAGTATTTT.

The DNA of the CDR3 is TGTGCCAGCAGCCCCTATCAGGGTAGAGCTTTCTTT. This gives the protein CASSPYQGRAFF. The genes are TRBV12-3 or TRBV12-4 and TRBJ1-1; weak D call: TRBD1 (5 bases). The CDR3 runs 12 residues. V lost 6 bases, J lost 10 bases, and 15 bases lay in between.

The chain is built from TRBV10-1 and TRBJ2-1; possible D gene TRBD2, 6 bases. Germline loops: CDR1 WNHNN, CDR2 SYGVQD (reference sequence). The ends were cut back, 7 bases at V and 9 bases at J, with 19 bases in the middle. The CDR3 spans 14 residues. This CDR3 reads CASKKTPSVGEQFF. The DNA for the CDR3 is TGCGCCAGCAAAAAAACCCCTAGCGTCGGTGAGCAGTTCTTC.

Note on this clone: The junction differs from germline at one of its ends, possibly a read error. This chain connects TRBV5-1 to TRBJ1-1, with D possibly being TRBD1 (6 bases). Germline V gives CDR1 SGHRS, CDR2 YFSETQ. CDR3 size: 12 residues. The CDR3 region is CASSRGNTEAFF. CDR3 sequence (DNA): TGTGCCAGCAGCAGGGGGAACACTGAAGCTTTCTTT. Based on the CDR3 plus reference TRBV5-1 and TRBJ1-1, the full variable domain is KAGVTQTPRYLIKTRGQQVTLSCSPISGHRSVSWYQQTPGQGLQFLFEYFSETQRNKGNFPGRFSGRQFSNSRSEMNVSTLELGDSALYLCASSRGNTEAFFGQGTRLTVV.

This clone was seen only a few times. The chain links TRBV7-9 to TRBJ2-1, with D maybe TRBD1 (6 bases). This CDR3 contains 14 residues. CDR1 and CDR2 from the germline V gene are SEHNR and FQNEAQ (reference sequence). V lost 2 bases and J 5 bases, leaving 10 bases between the germline ends. The CDR3 DNA follows: TGTGCCAGCAGCTTAACAGGGTCTAACAATGAGCAGTTCTTC. Protein sequence: CASSLTGSNNEQFF.

The genes are TRBV7-8 and TRBJ1-2; 7 nucleotides agree with TRBD1. V gave up 4 bases and J gave up 5 bases; unmatched junction bases: 10. This CDR3 has 15 residues. The V gene's germline CDR1 is SGHVS and CDR2 FQNEAQ. This CDR3 reads CASSSSDRVGYGYTF. The CDR3 nucleotides read TGTGCCAGCAGCTCTAGCGACAGGGTCGGATATGGCTACACCTTC.

In this sample, this clone turned up a few times. This chain joins TRBV2 and TRBJ1-5; D is ambiguous. V lost 7 bases and J lost 0, with 13 bases in between. The CDR3 runs 15 residues. Germline V gene lookup returns CDR1 SNHLY and CDR2 FYNNEI. Here the CDR3 DNA reads TGTGCCAGCAAAGTAGGAGTCCATAGCAATCAGCCCCAGCATTTT. As protein: CASKVGVHSNQPQHF. The full variable domain, with the rest looked up from reference TRBV2 and TRBJ1-5, is EPEVTQTPSHQVTQMGQEVILRCVPISNHLYFYWYRQILGQKVEFLVSFYNNEISEKSEIFDDQFSVERPDGSNFTLKIRSTKLEDSAMYFCASKVGVHSNQPQHFGDGTRLSIL.

The chain joins TRBV7-2 to TRBJ1-2; D gene ambiguous. CDR3 length equals 15 residues. V lost 5 bases and J 2 bases, leaving 15 bases between the germline ends. Per germline, CDR1 SGHTA and CDR2 FQGNSA. The CDR3 coding sequence is TGTGCCAGCAGCCCAAGCCCAAGCTCCAACTATGGCTACACCTTC. Protein sequence: CASSPSPSSNYGYTF.

V is TRBV6-5 and J is TRBJ2-6, with 8 bases identical to TRBD2. CDR3 length: 15 amino acids. Per germline, CDR1 MNHEY and CDR2 SVGAGI. The J segment lost 0 bases and the V segment lost 11 bases, leaving 6 bases of the junction unmatched. The CDR3 reads CAAGGGLSGANVLTF. The CDR3 DNA sequence: TGTGCCGCCGGGGGGGGCCTCTCTGGGGCCAACGTCCTGACTTTC.

The chain recombines TRBV7-2 with TRBJ1-6, with D perhaps TRBD1 (6 bases). This CDR3 is built from 14 residues. Trimming left V 5 bases short and J 4 bases short, with 9 bases between. The germline CDR1 and CDR2 sequences are SGHTA and FQGNSA. The CDR3 reads CASSTTGYNSPLHF. The CDR3 coding sequence is TGTGCCAGCAGCACCACAGGGTATAATTCACCCCTCCACTTT.

The chain combines TRBV7-9 with TRBJ2-3; 7 bases are a match to TRBD2. Germline V gene data show CDR1 as SEHNR and CDR2 as FQNEAQ (reference sequence). CDR3 length equals 16 residues. The V segment lost 2 bases and the J segment 6 bases; nucleotides outside the gene matches: 11. The chain's CDR3 is CASSLRFGGGGDTQYF. In DNA, the CDR3 is TGTGCCAGCAGCTTACGCTTTGGCGGGGGAGGGGATACGCAGTATTTT.

The chain couples TRBV5-4 to TRBJ2-3, with D maybe TRBD2 (6 bases). The CDR3 runs to 16 residues. The germline V gene encodes CDR1 SGHNT and CDR2 YYREEE (reference sequence). The germline V and J ends were trimmed by 3 bases and 1 base, with 15 bases remaining between them. Written as DNA, the CDR3 is TGTGCCAGCAGCTCCTCACGGGGCGGGGGCACAGATACGCAGTATTTT. This sequence encodes CASSSSRGGGTDTQYF.

The chain recombines TRBV25-1 with TRBJ1-6; TRBD1 matches 9 bases. The germline CDR1 and CDR2 sequences are MGHDK and SYGVNS. V lost 3 bases and J lost 9; bases outside the gene matches: 6. The CDR3 covers 15 residues. The chain's CDR3 is CASSDGTGGASPLHF. As DNA, the CDR3 is TGTGCCAGCAGTGACGGAACAGGGGGCGCTTCACCCCTCCACTTT.